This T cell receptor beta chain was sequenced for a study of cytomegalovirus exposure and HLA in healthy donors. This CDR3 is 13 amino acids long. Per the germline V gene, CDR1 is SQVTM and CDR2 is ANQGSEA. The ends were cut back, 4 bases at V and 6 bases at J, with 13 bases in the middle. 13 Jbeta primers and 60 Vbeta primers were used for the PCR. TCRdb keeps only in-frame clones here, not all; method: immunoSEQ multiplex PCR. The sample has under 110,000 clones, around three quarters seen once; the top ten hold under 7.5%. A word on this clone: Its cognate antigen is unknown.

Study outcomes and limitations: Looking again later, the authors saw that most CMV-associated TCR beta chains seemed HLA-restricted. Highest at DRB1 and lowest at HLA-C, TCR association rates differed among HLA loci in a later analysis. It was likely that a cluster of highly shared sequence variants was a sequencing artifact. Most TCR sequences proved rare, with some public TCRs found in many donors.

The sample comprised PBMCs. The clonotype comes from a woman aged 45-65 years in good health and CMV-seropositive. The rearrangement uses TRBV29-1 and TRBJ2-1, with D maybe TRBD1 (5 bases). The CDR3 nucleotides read TGCAGCGTTGGTCGCAGGGTAGTCAATGAGCAGTTCTTC. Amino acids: CSVGRRVVNEQFF.